This is a list of T cell receptor beta chains from one sample in a study of T-cell reconstitution after alpha-beta-depleted transplantation in children. TCRdb fed the PCR reads into MiXCR, producing one record per CDR3 protein. The sample records around 92,000 distinct CDR3 sequences, 12% being singletons. Sequenced here: PBMCs from the stem cell graft donor, sampled from the stem cell graft. The receptors come from a human donor who donated a stem cell graft to a child with inherited bone marrow failure. The CDR3 runs from the conserved cysteine through the conserved F or W. The order of the fields is J gene, V gene, CDR3 length, CDR3 protein.

TRBJ1-1	TRBV20-1	12	CSARTQVTEAFF
TRBJ2-7	TRBV11-1	13	CASSKRAPYEQYF
TRBJ2-3	TRBV11-1	15	CASSYKGVSTDTQYF
TRBJ2-3	TRBV5-1	14	CASSLGSGTDTQYF
TRBJ2-5	TRBV12-3/TRBV12-4	13	CASTVHRGETQYF
TRBJ1-4	TRBV5-1	18	CASSLGHLPGRGNEKLFF
TRBJ1-5	TRBV3-1	14	CASSLGYGNQPQHF
TRBJ1-5	TRBV6-5	15	CASTPVTGEYQPQHF
TRBJ1-2	TRBV5-1	14	CASSLAEGNYGYTF
TRBJ1-1	TRBV29-1	11	CSVADHTEAFF
TRBJ1-6	TRBV5-1	15	CASSNGQGLNSPLHF